This T cell receptor (beta chain) was sequenced in a study of shared clonotypes between healthy human individuals. At the level of the study: The donor group consisted of two women and a few men, aged 18 to 49. Study conclusions and caveats: Generation probabilities were higher for clonotypes shared across all four sorted-subset donors than for unshared ones. Large depth notwithstanding, sorted-subset sequencing proved incomplete by rarefaction.

Profiled with immunoSEQ multiplex PCR; TCRdb holds only in-frame clones, not every one. The sample has some 2.3 million clones; roughly 93% are singletons. Donors had no recently reported acute infections or vaccinations and were HIV-negative. Worth noting for this clone: Its matching antigen is unknown.

Sample: naive CD4+ T cells from PBMCs. Subset: CD45RA+ positively selected. This clonotype was obtained from a man younger than 35 in good health. Some clones in this sample may be carry-over from other donors' samples.

Written as DNA, the CDR3 is TGTGCCAGCAGGCAAAACACCGGGGAGCTGTTTTTT. It encodes CASRQNTGELFF. V gene TRBV7-8 combines with J gene TRBJ2-2; no clear D. This CDR3 has 12 amino acids. CDR1 SGHVS and CDR2 FQNEAQ come from the germline V gene. Trimming removed 6 bases from V and 2 bases from J, with 4 bases in between.